The present TCR beta chain was sequenced within a study of vaccination effects on CD4 cells after COVID-19. At the level of the study: Participants completed two doses of the BNT162b2 or mRNA-1273 vaccine. Convalescent patients (n = two) were sampled 16 days and one week prevaccination.

Using immunoSEQ multiplex PCR, the repertoire was profiled, and TCRdb retains in-frame clones only, with some absent. The sample includes 40,000 or so clones, approximately 77% of them seen just once. Concerning this clone: Its target is not known.

Trimming removed 8 bases at V and 5 bases at J, with 16 bases between. The CDR3 is 13 residues long. CDR1 is SGHTA and CDR2 is FQGTGA in the germline V gene. Study-level points and caveats: Late in the post-vaccination period, infection-induced and vaccine-induced clones underwent marked clonal contraction.

Antigen-specific CD4+ T cell clonotypes were called by their expansion after viral peptide-pool culture in ViraFEST. Researchers isolated CD4+ T cells once about eleven days of culture had elapsed. The person was diagnosed with PCR-confirmed SARS-CoV-2 infection between March and December 2020. The specimen was CD4+ T cells from PBMCs cultured with a peptide pool, collected before COVID-19 vaccination. The gene calls are TRBV7-3 and TRBJ2-7; D call uncertain. The origin of this receptor is a human donor who had a prior SARS-CoV-2 infection. The CDR3 reads CASSSGWGNEQYF. The CDR3 DNA reads as TGTGCCAGCTCGTCGGGTTGGGGAAACGAGCAGTACTTC.